A single sample is the source of the 14 T cell receptor beta chains below, sequenced in a study of T-cell reconstitution after alpha-beta-depleted transplantation in children. TCRbeta library construction was performed incorporating unique molecular identifiers. TCRdb reprocessed the PCR reads via MiXCR and lists one record per CDR3 protein. This sample carries about 360,000 distinct CDR3 sequences, more than 10% of them seen once, and the ten largest clones take 4% to 5.5%. The sequencing here drew on PBMCs, taken from the stem cell graft. The receptors here all came from a human donor who donated a stem cell graft to a child with Fanconi anemia.

The rearrangement joins TRBV18 to TRBJ2-5; no firm D call. Trimming stripped 3 bases from V and 0 bases from J, with 5 bases between. Germline V gives CDR1 KGHSH, CDR2 LQKENI. There are 13 residues in the CDR3. The CDR3: CASSPLNQETQYF. Here the CDR3 DNA reads TGTGCCAGCTCACCGTTGAACCAAGAGACCCAGTACTTC.

This clonotype was found many times. J is TRBJ2-1 and V is TRBV20-1; D gene uncertain. The CDR3 sequence is 14 residues long. Trimming cost V 5 bases and J 5 bases, with 16 bases left between them. CDR1 is DFQATT, CDR2 SNEGSKA, per germline (reference sequence). CDR3 DNA: TGCAGTGCTCCCGGGTCCATACCGGACAATGAGCAGTTCTTC. Amino acid sequence: CSAPGSIPDNEQFF.

The chain links TRBV18 to TRBJ2-7; D unresolved. Germline lookup yields CDR1 KGHSH and CDR2 LQKENI. This CDR3 region has 14 residues. Trimming took 6 bases from V and 3 from J, leaving 15 bases between them. The CDR3 loop reads CASSRVDLNYEQYF. CDR3 bases: TGTGCCAGCTCCCGGGTTGACCTCAACTACGAGCAGTACTTC. The whole variable domain, remainder taken from reference TRBV18 and TRBJ2-7, is NAGVMQNPRHLVRRRGQEARLRCSPMKGHSHVYWYRQLPEEGLKFMVYLQKENIIDESGMPKERFSAEFPKEGPSILRIQQVVRGDSAAYFCASSRVDLNYEQYFGPGTRLTVT.

V gene TRBV6-2 or TRBV6-3 combines with J gene TRBJ2-5, with D possibly matching TRBD2 (7 bases). The V and J ends lost 6 bases and 4 bases respectively, with 15 bases between them. Germline CDR1 is MNHEY and CDR2 is SVGEGT. There are 14 residues in the CDR3. CDR3 protein: CASRKGGTAETQYF. The CDR3 coding sequence is TGTGCCAGCAGGAAGGGGGGGACCGCAGAGACCCAGTACTTC.

This chain joins TRBV5-1 and TRBJ2-3, with 11 bases identical to TRBD2. CDR3 length equals 16 residues. CDR1 and CDR2 from the germline V gene are SGHRS and YFSETQ. Trimming took 2 bases from V and 3 from J; bases not matched to a gene: 5. The CDR3 bases are TGCGCCAGCAGCTTCGTAGCGGGGGGGATAACAGATACGCAGTATTTT. Its translation: CASSFVAGGITDTQYF. The full variable domain, its missing parts supplied by reference TRBV5-1 and TRBJ2-3, is KAGVTQTPRYLIKTRGQQVTLSCSPISGHRSVSWYQQTPGQGLQFLFEYFSETQRNKGNFPGRFSGRQFSNSRSEMNVSTLELGDSALYLCASSFVAGGITDTQYFGPGTRLTVL.

V gene TRBV12-3 or TRBV12-4 combines with J gene TRBJ2-2; maybe TRBD2 (5 bases). Trimming removed 4 bases from V and 9 bases from J, with 21 bases in between. The CDR3 consists of 16 residues. The CDR3 bases are TGTGCCAGCAGTTCAATCTACGGGGTCATGTTTAGGGAGCTGTTTTTT. It translates to CASSSIYGVMFRELFF.

V gene TRBV10-3 combines with J gene TRBJ2-3; no firm D call. CDR1 is ENHRY and CDR2 is SYGVKD in the germline V gene. The CDR3 contains 15 residues. The germline V and J ends were trimmed by 4 bases and 1 base, with 12 bases remaining between them. CDR3 in amino acids: CAISAEISGTDTQYF. In DNA form, the CDR3 reads TGTGCCATCAGTGCCGAAATAAGTGGCACAGATACGCAGTATTTT.

The chain joins TRBV29-1 to TRBJ1-1, with no clear D. CDR1 and CDR2 from the germline V gene are SQVTM and ANQGSEA. Trimming stripped 5 bases from V and 7 bases from J, with 11 bases between. The CDR3 sequence is 11 residues long. CDR3 DNA sequence: TGCAGCGTTTTGACCGGGATTGAAGCTTTCTTT. Protein sequence: CSVLTGIEAFF. The whole variable domain, filled in from reference TRBV29-1 and TRBJ1-1, reads SAVISQKPSRDICQRGTSLTIQCQVDSQVTMMFWYRQQPGQSLTLIATANQGSEATYESGFVIDKFPISRPNLTFSTLTVSNMSPEDSSIYLCSVLTGIEAFFGQGTRLTVV.

This clonotype came up a few times. The chain has TRBV20-1 and TRBJ2-1, with D uncertain. The CDR3 is 11 residues long. Germline V gene data show CDR1 as DFQATT and CDR2 as SNEGSKA (reference sequence). V was shortened by 3 bases and J by 12 bases, with 12 bases between the two germline ends. CDR3 in amino acids: CSARTASGQFF. In nucleotides, the CDR3 is TGCAGTGCTAGGACGGCGTCAGGGCAGTTCTTC.

J is TRBJ2-5 and V is TRBV12-3 or TRBV12-4; 14 bases map to TRBD2. With V trimmed by 5 bases and J by 4 bases, 12 bases remained unmatched. The CDR3 loop spans 18 amino acids. The CDR3 DNA follows: TGTGCCAGCAGTCCCGGGACTAGCGGGGGCCGAGGAAGAGAGACCCAGTACTTC. Protein: CASSPGTSGGRGRETQYF.

This clonotype was counted many times. The chain joins TRBV12-3 or TRBV12-4 to TRBJ2-7; TRBD1 matches at 7 bases. This CDR3 is 15 amino acids long. V gave up 2 bases and J gave up 3 bases; unmatched junction bases: 7. CDR3 nucleotide sequence: TGTGCCAGCAGTTTAAGACAGGGCGTCTACTACGAGCAGTACTTC. Translating gives CASSLRQGVYYEQYF.

This clonotype was seen many times. The chain has TRBV5-1 and TRBJ2-3; 7 bases match TRBD1. CDR1 and CDR2 (germline): SGHRS, YFSETQ. J was trimmed by 1 base and V by 3 bases; bases with no gene match: 8. The CDR3 loop spans 16 amino acids. CDR3 DNA: TGCGCCAGCAGCTATACAGGGACAGTAGGCACAGATACGCAGTATTTT. Protein: CASSYTGTVGTDTQYF. The whole variable domain, filled in from reference TRBV5-1 and TRBJ2-3, reads KAGVTQTPRYLIKTRGQQVTLSCSPISGHRSVSWYQQTPGQGLQFLFEYFSETQRNKGNFPGRFSGRQFSNSRSEMNVSTLELGDSALYLCASSYTGTVGTDTQYFGPGTRLTVL.

There are many counts of this clonotype. This chain links TRBV27 with TRBJ1-2; 7 bases fit TRBD1. V dropped 3 bases and J dropped 7; count of bases not matched to a gene: 2. CDR1 and CDR2 from the germline V gene are MNHEY and SMNVEV (reference sequence). The CDR3 extends over 12 amino acids. DNA of the CDR3: TGTGCCAGCAGTTTCAGGGGGGGTGGCTACACCTTC. This gives the protein CASSFRGGGYTF.

The chain employs TRBV29-1 and TRBJ1-2; D is unresolved. Per the germline V gene, CDR1 is SQVTM and CDR2 is ANQGSEA. V shed 2 bases and J shed 5 bases, with 9 bases lying between them. The CDR3 runs to 12 residues. The CDR3 DNA reads TGCAGCGTTGAATCCGGGGTGTATGGCTACACCTTC. It translates to CSVESGVYGYTF.